The clone carrying this T cell receptor beta chain has just a few counts. What it binds is not known. As it was prepared, the TCRbeta library received unique molecular identifiers. One entry per CDR3 protein, called by TCRdb with MiXCR from the PCR reads. Among fewer than 750,000 distinct CDR3 sequences listed, 20% to 30% were seen once. This record belongs to a study of T-cell reconstitution after alpha-beta-depleted transplantation in children. Overall study results and limits: At around two months after transplant, the alpha-beta T cells were reportedly derived from several hundred expanded clones that came from non-depleted graft cells. In some patients, recipient T cells and intrathymic progenitors surviving conditioning explained high day-60 diversity. One year post-transplant, T-cell counts and diversity were largely derived from T cells produced anew.

Sequences were derived from PBMCs, sampled before TCRalphabeta/CD19-depleted stem cell transplant. This clonotype was sampled from a boy younger than two with Wiskott-Aldrich syndrome, due to receive a stem cell transplant.

CDR3 coding DNA: TGCGCGACGCACGGACGGTTGAATTACAATGAGCAGTTCTTC. This codes for CATHGRLNYNEQFF. The chain recombines TRBV4-1 with TRBJ2-1, with D uncertain. Per the germline V gene, CDR1 is MGHRA and CDR2 is YSYEKL. This CDR3 comprises 14 residues.